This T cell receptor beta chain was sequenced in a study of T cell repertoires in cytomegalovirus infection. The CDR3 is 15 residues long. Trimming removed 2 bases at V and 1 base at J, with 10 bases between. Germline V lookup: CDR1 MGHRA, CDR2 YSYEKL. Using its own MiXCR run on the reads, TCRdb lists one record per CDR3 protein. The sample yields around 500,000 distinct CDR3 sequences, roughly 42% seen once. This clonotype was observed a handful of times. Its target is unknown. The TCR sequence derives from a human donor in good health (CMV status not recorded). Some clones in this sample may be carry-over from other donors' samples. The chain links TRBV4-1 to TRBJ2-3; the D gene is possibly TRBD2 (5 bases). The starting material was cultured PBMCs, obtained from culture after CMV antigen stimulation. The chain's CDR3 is CASSQRRQGTDTQYF. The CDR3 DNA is TGCGCCAGCAGCCAAAGGAGGCAGGGCACAGATACGCAGTATTTT.